The 2 T cell receptor beta chains reported below all come from one sample, sequenced in a study of molecular identifiers for immune sequencing clone quantification. TCRdb passed the PCR reads through MiXCR, listing each CDR3 protein once. The sample holds about 640,000 distinct CDR3 sequences; 20% are singletons and the top ten take 0.7% to 1%. Specimen: naive CD8+ T cells from blood, with Jurkat cell RNA spiked in. Subset denoted: FACS-sorted CD8+CD4-CCR7+CD45RA+ naive T cells. The receptors were gathered from a human donor in good health. Some libraries in this study had Jurkat cell RNA spiked in.

Many counts were recorded for this clonotype. At one end the junction does not follow the germline gene, possibly because of a read error. This chain connects TRBV5-8 to TRBJ2-7; 7 positions agree with TRBD1. This CDR3 has 13 residues. CDR1 SGHTS and CDR2 YDEGEE come from the germline V gene. The CDR3 loop is CASSLGTVREQYF. CDR3 sequence (DNA): TGTGCCAGCAGTTTGGGGACAGTTAGGGAACAGTACTTC.

This clonotype was detected a few times. The chain couples TRBV12-3 or TRBV12-4 to TRBJ2-5, with D possibly being TRBD2 (7 bases). CDR3 length: 17 amino acids. Deletions cut 6 bases from V and 2 bases from J, with 22 bases between. CDR3 nucleotide sequence: TGTGCCAGCAGCCCGGTCGGAGGGGGGGGGCTACAAGAGACCCAGTACTTC. Encoded protein: CASSPVGGGGLQETQYF.